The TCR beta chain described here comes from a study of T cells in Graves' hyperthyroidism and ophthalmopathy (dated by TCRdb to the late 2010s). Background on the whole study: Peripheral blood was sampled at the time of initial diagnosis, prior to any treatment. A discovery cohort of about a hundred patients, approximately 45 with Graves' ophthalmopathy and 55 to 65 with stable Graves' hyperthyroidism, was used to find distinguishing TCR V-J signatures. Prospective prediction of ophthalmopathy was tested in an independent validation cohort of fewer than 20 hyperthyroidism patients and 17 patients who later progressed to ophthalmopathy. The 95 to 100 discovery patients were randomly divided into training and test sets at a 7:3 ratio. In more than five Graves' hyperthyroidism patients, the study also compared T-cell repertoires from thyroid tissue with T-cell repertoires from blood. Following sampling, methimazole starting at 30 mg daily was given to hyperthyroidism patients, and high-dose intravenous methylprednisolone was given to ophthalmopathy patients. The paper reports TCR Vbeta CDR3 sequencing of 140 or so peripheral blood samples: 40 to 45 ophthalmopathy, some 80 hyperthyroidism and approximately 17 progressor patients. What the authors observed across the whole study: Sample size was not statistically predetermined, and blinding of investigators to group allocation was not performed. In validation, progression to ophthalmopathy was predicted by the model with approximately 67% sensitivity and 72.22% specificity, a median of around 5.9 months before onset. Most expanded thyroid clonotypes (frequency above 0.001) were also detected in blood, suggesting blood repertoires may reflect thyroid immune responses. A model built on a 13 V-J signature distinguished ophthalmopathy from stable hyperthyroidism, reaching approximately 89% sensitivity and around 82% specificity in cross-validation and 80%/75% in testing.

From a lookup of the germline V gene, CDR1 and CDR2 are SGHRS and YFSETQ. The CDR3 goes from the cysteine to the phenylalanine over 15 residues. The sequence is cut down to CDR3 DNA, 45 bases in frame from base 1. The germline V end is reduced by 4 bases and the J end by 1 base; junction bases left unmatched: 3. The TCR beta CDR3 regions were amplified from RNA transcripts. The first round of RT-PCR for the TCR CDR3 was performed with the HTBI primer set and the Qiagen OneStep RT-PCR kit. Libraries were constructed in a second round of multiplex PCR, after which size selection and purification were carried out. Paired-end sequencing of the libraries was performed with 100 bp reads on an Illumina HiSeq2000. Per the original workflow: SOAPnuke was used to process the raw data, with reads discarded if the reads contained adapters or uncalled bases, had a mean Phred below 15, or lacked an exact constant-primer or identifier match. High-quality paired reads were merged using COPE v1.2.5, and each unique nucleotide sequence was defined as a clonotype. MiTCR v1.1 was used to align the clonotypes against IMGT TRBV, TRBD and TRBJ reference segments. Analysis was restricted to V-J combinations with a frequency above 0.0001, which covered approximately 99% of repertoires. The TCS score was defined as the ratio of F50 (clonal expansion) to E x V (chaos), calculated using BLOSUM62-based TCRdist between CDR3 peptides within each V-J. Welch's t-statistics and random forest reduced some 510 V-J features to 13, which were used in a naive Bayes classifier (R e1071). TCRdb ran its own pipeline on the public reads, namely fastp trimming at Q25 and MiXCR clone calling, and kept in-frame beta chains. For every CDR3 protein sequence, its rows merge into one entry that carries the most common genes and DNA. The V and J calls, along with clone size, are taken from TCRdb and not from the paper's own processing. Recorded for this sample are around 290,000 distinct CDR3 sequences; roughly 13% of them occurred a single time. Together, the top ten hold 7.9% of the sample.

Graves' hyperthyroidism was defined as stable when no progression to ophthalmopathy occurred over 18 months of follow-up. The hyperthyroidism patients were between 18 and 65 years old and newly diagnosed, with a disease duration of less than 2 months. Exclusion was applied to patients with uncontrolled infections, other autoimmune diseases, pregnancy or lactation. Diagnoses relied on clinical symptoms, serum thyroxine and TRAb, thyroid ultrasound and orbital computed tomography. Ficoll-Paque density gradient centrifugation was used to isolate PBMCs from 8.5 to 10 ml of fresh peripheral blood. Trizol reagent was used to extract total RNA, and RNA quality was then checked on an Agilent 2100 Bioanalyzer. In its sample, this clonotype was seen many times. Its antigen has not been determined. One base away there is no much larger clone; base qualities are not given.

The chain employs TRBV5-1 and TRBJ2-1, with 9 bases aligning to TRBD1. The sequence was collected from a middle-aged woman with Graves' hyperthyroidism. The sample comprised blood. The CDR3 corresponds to CASSNGQGSYNEQFF. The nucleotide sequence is TGCGCCAGCAGCAACGGACAGGGGTCCTACAATGAGCAGTTCTTC.